This note documents a single TCR beta chain sequence. The sample holds a few counts of this clone. The antigen this receptor binds is unknown. Base qualities were left out, and no much larger clone turns up one base away. The V and J ends are trimmed by 6 bases and 4 bases, leaving 18 bases between them. CDR1 and CDR2 (SEHNR, FQNEAQ) derive from the germline V gene (reference sequence). The CDR3 numbers 16 residues from cysteine through phenylalanine. The entry retains the CDR3 DNA only, 48 bases that are in frame from base 1. The goal of deep resolution MiSeq sequencing was a depth between 1 in 1 million and 1 in 200,000 T cells, and coverage averaged 10x per clonotype. The immunoSEQ hsTCRB Kit was used to generate the TCR beta libraries. Per the source publication's procedure: ImmunoSEQ Data Assistant and ImmunoSEQ Analyzer were used for data analysis, and V, D and J genes were assigned according to IMGT definitions. Clonality, which ranges from 0 to 1, was calculated as one minus the normalized Shannon entropy of productive rearrangement frequencies. Only overrepresented clonotypes making up at least 0.05% of each patient's repertoire were included in the public clonotype analysis. Roughly 12 age-matched healthy donor repertoires from immuneACCESS were used as controls for clonality. The immuneACCESS repertoire file appears here via TCRdb, limited to in-frame rearrangements. These files lack a portion of the clones; in checked studies, under half of the deficit traces to unresolved V genes, and the cause of the others is not known. Clone size and V and J calls were adopted from that table, with D and trimming inferred from the DNA. The sample table records about 150,000 clones; 76% of these occur just once. The biggest ten clones account for approximately 5.1% of the sample.

The sample is drawn from a study of cytotoxic CD8 clonotypes in ibrutinib-treated CLL (dated by TCRdb to the early 2020s). Background on the whole study: The cohort had over ten relapsed/refractory and 15 treatment-naive patients; 17 to 18 were IGHV unmutated. An average of roughly 250,000 productive templates and approximately 91,000 productive rearrangements was obtained per sample. Partial responses were observed in 24 patients and complete responses in 2; after a median follow-up of roughly 62 months, remission was maintained in 15 or so patients and progression was observed in roughly 12. Longitudinal samples were available for about 30% of the roughly 90 trial participants. The response samples were drawn at a median of around eleven months into treatment, with a range of roughly 6 to 40 months. Every sample from remission and from progressive disease was obtained while the patients were still on ibrutinib. Cryopreserved peripheral blood mononuclear cells were collected at three points: before therapy, at response, and at either sustained remission or disease progression.

Here is what the overall study found, with its caveats: Sustained-remission and progressing patients did not have matched sampling times, and lymph node repertoires were not examined. Baseline clonality was found to be higher than that of age-matched healthy donors and was strongly correlated with circulating CD8+ T-cell counts. Public clonotypes were found to be uncommon and were observed to contract or remain stable during treatment; the increase in clonality was shown to reflect expansion of private clonotypes at ibrutinib response. Clonality rose at ibrutinib response, remained stable during sustained remission, and dropped back toward baseline at progression.

The sample's time point label, decoded: less than 30 months on ibrutinib. Roughly 2 micrograms of genomic DNA were extracted from cryopreserved PBMCs for TCR beta library preparation. Longitudinal blood samples from CLL patients on ibrutinib monotherapy were analyzed using high-throughput TCR beta sequencing. The patients took part in an open-label, single-center phase 2 trial of ibrutinib monotherapy. Sequenced material: PBMCs, taken after 24 months of ibrutinib treatment. The chain employs TRBV7-9 and TRBJ2-2; perhaps TRBD1 is the D gene, with 5 bases matching. This receptor was taken from a human donor with chronic lymphocytic leukemia. This receptor carries the CDR3 CASSPGWLRGTGELFF. The base sequence is TGTGCCAGCAGTCCAGGGTGGCTTCGTGGCACCGGGGAGCTGTTTTTT. Here the CDR3 is joined to the reference TRBV7-9 and TRBJ2-2 genes, and the full variable domain is: DTGVSQNPRHKITKRGQNVTFRCDPISEHNRLYWYRQTLGQGPEFLTYFQNEAQLEKSRLLSDRFSAERPKGSFSTLEIQRTEQGDSAMYLCASSPGWLRGTGELFFGEGSRLTVL.